The table lists the clone carrying this T cell receptor beta chain with a count of one. The PCR employed 60 Vbeta primers together with 13 Jbeta primers. Assay used: immunoSEQ multiplex PCR; TCRdb lists only in-frame clones, some missing. Counted here are about 190,000 clones, approximately 86% occurring once; the ten biggest clones make up approximately 0.31%. The sample originates from a study of cytomegalovirus exposure and HLA in healthy donors. Germline assignment: CDR1 LNHDA and CDR2 SQIVND (reference sequence). V shed 3 bases and J shed 0 bases, with 12 bases lying between them. This CDR3 has 16 residues.

The chain links TRBV19 to TRBJ2-1; no clear D. The TCR originated in a young woman in good health and CMV-seronegative. Sample: PBMCs. In DNA, the CDR3 is TGTGCCAGTAGTATGGCCCAGAGGAGCTCCTACAATGAGCAGTTCTTC. Its translation is CASSMAQRSSYNEQFF. Complete variable domain (other parts from reference TRBV19 and TRBJ2-1): DGGITQSPKYLFRKEGQNVTLSCEQNLNHDAMYWYRQDPGQGLRLIYYSQIVNDFQKGDIAEGYSVSREKKESFPLTVTSAQKNPTAFYLCASSMAQRSSYNEQFFGPGTRLTVL.